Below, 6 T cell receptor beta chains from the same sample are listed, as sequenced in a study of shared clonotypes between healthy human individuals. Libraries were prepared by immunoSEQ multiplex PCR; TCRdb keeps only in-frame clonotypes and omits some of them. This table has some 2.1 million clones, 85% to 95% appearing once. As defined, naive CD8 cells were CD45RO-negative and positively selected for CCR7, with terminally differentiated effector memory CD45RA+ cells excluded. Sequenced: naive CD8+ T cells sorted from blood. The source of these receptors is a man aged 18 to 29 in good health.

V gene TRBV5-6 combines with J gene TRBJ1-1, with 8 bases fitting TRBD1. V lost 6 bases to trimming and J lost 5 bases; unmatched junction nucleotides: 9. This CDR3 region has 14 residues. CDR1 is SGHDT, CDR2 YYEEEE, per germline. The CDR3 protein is CASIPGTGGTEAFF. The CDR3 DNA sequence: TGTGCCAGCATCCCGGGGACAGGCGGGACTGAAGCTTTCTTT.

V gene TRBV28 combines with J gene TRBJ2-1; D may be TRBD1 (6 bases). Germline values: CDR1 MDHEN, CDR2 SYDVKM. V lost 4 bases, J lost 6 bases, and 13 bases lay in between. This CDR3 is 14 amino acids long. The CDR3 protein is CASSSMTGINEQFF. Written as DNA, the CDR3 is TGTGCCAGCAGTTCCATGACAGGCATCAATGAGCAGTTCTTC.

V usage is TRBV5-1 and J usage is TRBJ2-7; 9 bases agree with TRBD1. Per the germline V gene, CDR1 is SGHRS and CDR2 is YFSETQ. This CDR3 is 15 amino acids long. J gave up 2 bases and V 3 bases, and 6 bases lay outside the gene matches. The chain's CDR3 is CASSYRDRVAYEQYF. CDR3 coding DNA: TGCGCCAGCAGCTACCGGGACAGGGTTGCCTACGAGCAGTACTTC.

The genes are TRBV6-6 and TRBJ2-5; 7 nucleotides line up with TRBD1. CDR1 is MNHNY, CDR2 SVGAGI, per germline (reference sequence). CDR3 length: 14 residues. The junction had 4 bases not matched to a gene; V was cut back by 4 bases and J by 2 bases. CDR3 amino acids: CASSSGQRQETQYF. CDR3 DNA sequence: TGTGCCAGCAGTTCGGGACAGAGACAAGAGACCCAGTACTTC.

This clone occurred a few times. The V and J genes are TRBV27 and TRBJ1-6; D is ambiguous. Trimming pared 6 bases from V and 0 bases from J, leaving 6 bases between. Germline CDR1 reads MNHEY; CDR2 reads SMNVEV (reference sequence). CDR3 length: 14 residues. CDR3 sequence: CASRQSSYNSPLHF. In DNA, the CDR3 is TGTGCCAGCAGACAGAGCTCCTATAATTCACCCCTCCACTTT.

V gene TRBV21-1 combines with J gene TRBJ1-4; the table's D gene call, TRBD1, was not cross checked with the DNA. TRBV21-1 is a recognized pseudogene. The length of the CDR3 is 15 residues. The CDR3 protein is CASSKFQGRSEKLFF. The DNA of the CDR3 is TGTGCCAGCAGCAAGTTTCAGGGTAGGAGTGAAAAACTGTTTTTT.